Below are 6 T cell receptor beta chains sequenced from a single sample in a study of shared clonotypes between healthy human individuals. The assay was immunoSEQ multiplex PCR, and TCRdb's table has in-frame clones only and misses some. The sample holds over a million clones, approximately 78% seen once. Sequenced sample: memory CD4+ T cells from PBMCs. Subset here: CD45RA-negative fraction. The receptors come from a man aged 18 to 35 in good health. Some clones in this sample may be carry-over from other donors' samples.

This chain joins TRBV19 and TRBJ1-4, with D possibly matching TRBD1 (5 bases). Per the germline V gene, CDR1 is LNHDA and CDR2 is SQIVND (reference sequence). V lost 7 bases and J lost 7, with 19 bases in between. The CDR3 covers 15 residues. CDR3 sequence reads: CASTLERQGSEKLFF. The CDR3 DNA reads TGTGCCAGTACCCTGGAGCGGCAGGGAAGTGAAAAACTGTTTTTT.

As for this clone: The same CDR3 can be traced to other DNA sequences in this sample. This rearrangement joins TRBV30 to TRBJ1-3; D may be TRBD1 (5 bases). The CDR3 length is 13 residues. Per germline, CDR1 GTSNPN and CDR2 SVGIG (reference sequence). Between the trimmed V and J ends, which lost 5 bases and 0 bases, there was a span of 8 bases. The CDR3 here is CAWSGSSGNTIYF. In DNA form, the CDR3 reads TGTGCCTGGTCAGGGTCCTCTGGAAACACCATATATTTT.

The chain employs TRBV5-6 and TRBJ2-1, with 7 bases lining up with TRBD2. Germline V gene sequence: CDR1 SGHDT, CDR2 YYEEEE. CDR3 length equals 15 residues. The J segment lost 3 bases and the V segment lost 1 base, leaving 4 bases of the junction unmatched. The CDR3 nucleotides read TGTGCCAGCAGCTTGCTAAGCGGGAACTACAATGAGCAGTTCTTC. Translating it yields CASSLLSGNYNEQFF.

The chain uses TRBV2 and TRBJ2-7, with D unclear. Germline V gives CDR1 SNHLY, CDR2 FYNNEI. The CDR3 has 14 amino acids. The V end was cut by 4 bases, the J end by 0 bases, with 10 bases between. The CDR3 DNA follows: TGTGCCAGCAGTGTGACAACCGTCTCCTACGAGCAGTACTTC. This codes for CASSVTTVSYEQYF.

In this sample, this clone turned up many times. The rearrangement links TRBV4-1 to TRBJ2-1; D might be TRBD2 (5 bases). There are 18 residues in the CDR3. The germline V gene encodes CDR1 MGHRA and CDR2 YSYEKL. V lost 4 bases and J 0 bases, leaving 19 bases between the germline ends. Written as DNA, the CDR3 is TGCGCCAGCAGCCTCCTCCCTCCAGCGGTGAGCTCCTACAATGAGCAGTTCTTC. This translates into CASSLLPPAVSSYNEQFF.

The J gene is TRBJ2-7, the V gene TRBV6-6; tentative D call: TRBD2 (6 bases). The CDR3 consists of 16 residues. Trimming removed 2 bases at V and 0 bases at J, with 14 bases between. Looked up from germline, CDR1 is MNHNY and CDR2 is SVGAGI (reference sequence). The CDR3 nucleotides are TGTGCCAGCAGTTACCGGGGACTGGATAGCTCCTACGAGCAGTACTTC. Protein product: CASSYRGLDSSYEQYF.